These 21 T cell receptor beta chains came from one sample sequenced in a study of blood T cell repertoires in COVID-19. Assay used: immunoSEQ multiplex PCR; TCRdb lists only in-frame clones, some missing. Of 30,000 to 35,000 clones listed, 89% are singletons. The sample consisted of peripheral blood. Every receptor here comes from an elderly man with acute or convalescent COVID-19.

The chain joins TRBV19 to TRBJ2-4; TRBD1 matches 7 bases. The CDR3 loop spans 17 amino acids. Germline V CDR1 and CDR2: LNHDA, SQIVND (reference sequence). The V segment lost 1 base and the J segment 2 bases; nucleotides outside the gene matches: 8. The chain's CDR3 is CASSIALQGRTKNIQYF. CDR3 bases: TGTGCCAGTAGTATAGCGCTACAGGGGCGCACCAAAAACATTCAGTACTTC.

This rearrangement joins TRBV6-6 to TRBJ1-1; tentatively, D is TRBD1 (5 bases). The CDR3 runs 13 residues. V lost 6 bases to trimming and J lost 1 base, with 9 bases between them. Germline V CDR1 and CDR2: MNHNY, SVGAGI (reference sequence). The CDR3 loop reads CASSLTGNTEAFF. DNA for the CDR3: TGTGCCAGCAGCCTAACAGGGAACACTGAAGCTTTCTTT.

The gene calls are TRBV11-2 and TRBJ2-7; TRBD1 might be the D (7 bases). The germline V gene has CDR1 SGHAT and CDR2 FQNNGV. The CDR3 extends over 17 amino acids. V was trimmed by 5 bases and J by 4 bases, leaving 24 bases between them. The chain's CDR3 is CASSPLPPRGQKYEQYF. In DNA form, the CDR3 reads TGTGCCAGCAGCCCCCTCCCCCCGCGGGGACAGAAGTACGAGCAGTACTTC.

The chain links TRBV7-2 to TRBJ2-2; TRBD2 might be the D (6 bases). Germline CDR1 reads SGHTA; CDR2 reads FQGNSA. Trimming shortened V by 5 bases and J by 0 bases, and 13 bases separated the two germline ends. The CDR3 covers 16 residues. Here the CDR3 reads CASSQFSGPNTGELFF. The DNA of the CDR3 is TGTGCCAGCAGCCAGTTTAGCGGACCGAACACCGGGGAGCTGTTTTTT.

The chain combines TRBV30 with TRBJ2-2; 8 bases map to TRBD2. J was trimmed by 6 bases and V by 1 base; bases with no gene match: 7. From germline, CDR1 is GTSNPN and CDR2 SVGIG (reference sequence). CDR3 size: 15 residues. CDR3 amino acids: CAWSGGLVYPGELFF. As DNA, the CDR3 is TGTGCCTGGAGTGGGGGACTAGTTTATCCCGGGGAGCTGTTTTTT.

Here the CDR3 DNA reads TGCGCCAGCAGCGGCTCGAACACCGGGGAGCTGTTTTTT. Its translation: CASSGSNTGELFF. V and J are TRBV5-1 and TRBJ2-2; D is unresolved. Per the germline V gene, CDR1 is SGHRS and CDR2 is YFSETQ. This CDR3 comprises 13 residues. Between the trimmed V and J ends, which lost 4 bases and 0 bases, there was a span of 4 bases.

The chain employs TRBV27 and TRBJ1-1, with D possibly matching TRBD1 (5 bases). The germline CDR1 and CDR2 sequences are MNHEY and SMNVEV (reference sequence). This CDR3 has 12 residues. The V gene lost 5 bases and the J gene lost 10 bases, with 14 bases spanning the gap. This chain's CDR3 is CASSTSGGGAFF. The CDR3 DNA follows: TGTGCCAGCAGTACCTCCGGGGGGGGAGCTTTCTTT.

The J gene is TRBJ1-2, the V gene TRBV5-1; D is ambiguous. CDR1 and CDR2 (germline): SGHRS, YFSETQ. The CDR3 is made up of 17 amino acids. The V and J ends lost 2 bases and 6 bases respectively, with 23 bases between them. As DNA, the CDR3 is TGCGCCAGCAGCTTTTCACTCAGTTCGGGGTGGTCTGATGGCTACACCTTC. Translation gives CASSFSLSSGWSDGYTF.

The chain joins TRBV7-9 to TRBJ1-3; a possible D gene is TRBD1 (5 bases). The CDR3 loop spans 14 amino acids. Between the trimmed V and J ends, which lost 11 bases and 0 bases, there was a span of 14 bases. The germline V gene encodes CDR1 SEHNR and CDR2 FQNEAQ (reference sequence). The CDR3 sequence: CAHSPGGSGNTIYF. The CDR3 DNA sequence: TGTGCCCACTCTCCCGGGGGCTCTGGAAACACCATATATTTT.

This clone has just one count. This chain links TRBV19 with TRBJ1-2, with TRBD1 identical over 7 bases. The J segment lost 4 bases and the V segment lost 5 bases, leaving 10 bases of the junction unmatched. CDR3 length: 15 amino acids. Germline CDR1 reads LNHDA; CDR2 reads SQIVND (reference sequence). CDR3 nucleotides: TGTGCCAGTAGTTCCGGGACAGCGAACTTCTATGGCTACACCTTC. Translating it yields CASSSGTANFYGYTF.

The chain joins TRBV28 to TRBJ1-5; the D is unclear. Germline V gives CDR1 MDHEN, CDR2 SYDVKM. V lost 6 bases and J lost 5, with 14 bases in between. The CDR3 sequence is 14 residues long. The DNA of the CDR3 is TGTGCCAGCAGGTGGCGTGAGGGCGATCAGCCCCAGCATTTT. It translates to CASRWREGDQPQHF. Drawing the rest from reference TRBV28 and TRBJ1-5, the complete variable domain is DVKVTQSSRYLVKRTGEKVFLECVQDMDHENMFWYRQDPGLGLRLIYFSYDVKMKEKGDIPEGYSVSREKKERFSLILESASTNQTSMYLCASRWREGDQPQHFGDGTRLSIL.

The CDR3 sequence: CASSRGGSGNTEAFF. CDR3 bases: TGTGCCAGCAGCAGGGGCGGCTCGGGGAACACTGAAGCTTTCTTT. This sequence joins TRBV6-6 and TRBJ1-1, with D perhaps TRBD1 (6 bases). The V and J ends lost 6 bases and 1 base respectively, with 15 bases between them. This CDR3 contains 15 residues. Germline V CDR1 and CDR2: MNHNY, SVGAGI (reference sequence).

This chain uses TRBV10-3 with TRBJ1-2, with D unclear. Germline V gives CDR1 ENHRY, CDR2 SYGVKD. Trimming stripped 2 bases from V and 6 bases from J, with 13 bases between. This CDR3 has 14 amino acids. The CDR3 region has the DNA TGTGCCATCAGTGAGGTGCGGAGTCGGCATGGCTACACCTTC. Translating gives CAISEVRSRHGYTF.

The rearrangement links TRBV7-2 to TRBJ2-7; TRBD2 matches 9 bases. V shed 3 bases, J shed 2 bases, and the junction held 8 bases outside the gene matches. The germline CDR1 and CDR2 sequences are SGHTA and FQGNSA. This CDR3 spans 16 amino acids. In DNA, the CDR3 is TGTGCCAGCAGCTTGGGACCTAGCGGGGCGACCTACGAGCAGTACTTC. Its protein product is CASSLGPSGATYEQYF.

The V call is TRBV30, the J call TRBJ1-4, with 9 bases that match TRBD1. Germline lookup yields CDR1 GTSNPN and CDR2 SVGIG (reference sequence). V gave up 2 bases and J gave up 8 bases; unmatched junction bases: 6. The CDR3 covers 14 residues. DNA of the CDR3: TGTGCCTGGAGTATGACAGGGGGATCGGAAAAACTGTTTTTT. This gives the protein CAWSMTGGSEKLFF.

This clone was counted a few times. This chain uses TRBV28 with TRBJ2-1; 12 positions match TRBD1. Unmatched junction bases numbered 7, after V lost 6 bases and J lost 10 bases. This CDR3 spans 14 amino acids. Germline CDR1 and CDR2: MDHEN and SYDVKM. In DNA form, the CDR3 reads TGTGCCAGCAGCCCCGGGACAGGGGGCAGGGAGCAGTTCTTC. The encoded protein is CASSPGTGGREQFF.

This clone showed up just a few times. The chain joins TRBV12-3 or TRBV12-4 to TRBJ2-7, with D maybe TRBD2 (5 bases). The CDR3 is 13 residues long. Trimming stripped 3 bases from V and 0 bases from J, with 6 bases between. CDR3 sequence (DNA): TGTGCCAGCAGTTTGAGCGGCTCCTACGAGCAGTACTTC. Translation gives CASSLSGSYEQYF.

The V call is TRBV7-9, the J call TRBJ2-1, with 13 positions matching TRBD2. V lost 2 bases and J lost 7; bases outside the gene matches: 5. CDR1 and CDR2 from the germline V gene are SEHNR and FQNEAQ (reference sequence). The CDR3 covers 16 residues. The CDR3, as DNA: TGTGCCAGCAGCTTAAGGACTAGCGGGAGAATAAATGAGCAGTTCTTC. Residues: CASSLRTSGRINEQFF. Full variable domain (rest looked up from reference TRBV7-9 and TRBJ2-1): DTGVSQNPRHKITKRGQNVTFRCDPISEHNRLYWYRQTLGQGPEFLTYFQNEAQLEKSRLLSDRFSAERPKGSFSTLEIQRTEQGDSAMYLCASSLRTSGRINEQFFGPGTRLTVL.

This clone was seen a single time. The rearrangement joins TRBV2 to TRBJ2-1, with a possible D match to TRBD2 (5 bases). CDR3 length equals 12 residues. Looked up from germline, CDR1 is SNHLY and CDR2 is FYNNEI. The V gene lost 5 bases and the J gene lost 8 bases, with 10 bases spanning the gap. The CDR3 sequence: CASSYIGDEQFF. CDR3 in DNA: TGTGCCAGCAGTTACATCGGGGATGAGCAGTTCTTC. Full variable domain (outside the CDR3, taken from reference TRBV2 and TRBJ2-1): EPEVTQTPSHQVTQMGQEVILRCVPISNHLYFYWYRQILGQKVEFLVSFYNNEISEKSEIFDDQFSVERPDGSNFTLKIRSTKLEDSAMYFCASSYIGDEQFFGPGTRLTVL.

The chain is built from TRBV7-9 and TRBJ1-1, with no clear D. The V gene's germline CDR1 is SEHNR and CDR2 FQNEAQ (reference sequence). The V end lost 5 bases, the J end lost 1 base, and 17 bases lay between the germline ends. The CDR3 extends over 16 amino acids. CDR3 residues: CASSRPGLLGNTEAFF. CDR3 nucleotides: TGTGCCAGCAGCCGCCCCGGGTTGCTGGGGAACACTGAAGCTTTCTTT.

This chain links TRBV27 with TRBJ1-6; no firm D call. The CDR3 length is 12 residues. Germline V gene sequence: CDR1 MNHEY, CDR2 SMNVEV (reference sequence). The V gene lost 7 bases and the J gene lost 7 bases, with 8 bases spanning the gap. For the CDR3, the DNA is TGTGCCAGCACCACGGGAAATTCACCCCTCCACTTT. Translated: CASTTGNSPLHF.